The entry that follows covers one T cell receptor (beta chain) sequence. The antigen remains unidentified. This entry belongs to a study of cytomegalovirus exposure and HLA in healthy donors. The CDR3 extends over 16 amino acids. CDR1 is SGHRS, CDR2 YFSETQ, per germline. The trim removed 3 bases at V and 1 base at J, leaving 7 bases unmatched. Libraries were prepared by immunoSEQ multiplex PCR; TCRdb keeps only in-frame clonotypes and omits some of them. This sample yields around 160,000 clones, of which roughly 89% are seen a single time; around 2.7% belongs to the top ten. Study outcomes and limitations: The study put about 180 TCR beta chains on its list as cytomegalovirus-associated. As was reported, the classifier diagnosed cytomegalovirus status with high specificity and sensitivity. Most TCR sequences proved rare, with some public TCRs found in many donors.

The V call is TRBV5-1, the J call TRBJ2-5; 9 nucleotides match TRBD1. This receptor was obtained from a woman between 18 and 29 years old in good health and CMV-seropositive. Sequenced input: PBMCs. The CDR3: CASSWKGQGIQETQYF. The CDR3, as DNA: TGCGCCAGCAGCTGGAAGGGACAGGGCATCCAAGAGACCCAGTACTTC. Full variable domain (rest looked up from reference TRBV5-1 and TRBJ2-5): KAGVTQTPRYLIKTRGQQVTLSCSPISGHRSVSWYQQTPGQGLQFLFEYFSETQRNKGNFPGRFSGRQFSNSRSEMNVSTLELGDSALYLCASSWKGQGIQETQYFGPGTRLLVL.